Below, 24 T cell receptor beta chains from the same sample are listed, as sequenced in a study of beta chain features in type 1 diabetes. TCRB transcripts that were expressed got sequenced, as all of the isolated RNA had been reverse transcribed. The assay was immunoSEQ multiplex PCR, and TCRdb's table has in-frame clones only and misses some. Among a few hundred thousand clones, 9.6% were seen once, and the ten largest hold 0.03% to 0.035%. Sequenced: naive CD4+ T cells from blood. The origin of the receptors is a woman aged 18-35 years in good health.

The table lists this clone with a few counts. The chain combines TRBV30 with TRBJ1-4; D possibly corresponds to TRBD1 (5 bases). This CDR3 is built from 14 residues. Germline CDR1 is GTSNPN and CDR2 is SVGIG (reference sequence). V was trimmed by 2 bases and J by 6 bases, leaving 13 bases between them. The CDR3 is CAWSRGGEDEKLFF. The CDR3 DNA is TGTGCCTGGAGTCGGGGGGGGGAGGATGAAAAACTGTTTTTT.

There are a few counts of this clone. The chain combines TRBV18 with TRBJ2-5; D possibly corresponds to TRBD1 (5 bases). Germline V gene lookup returns CDR1 KGHSH and CDR2 LQKENI. The CDR3 runs to 15 residues. The germline V and J ends were trimmed by 3 bases and 0 bases, with 11 bases remaining between them. The CDR3, as DNA: TGTGCCAGCTCACCTCGAGACAGCAACCAAGAGACCCAGTACTTC. It translates to CASSPRDSNQETQYF.

The chain joins TRBV7-8 to TRBJ2-7; 8 positions match TRBD1. Germline V gene data show CDR1 as SGHVS and CDR2 as FQNEAQ. After removal of 5 bases from V and 5 bases from J, the junction contained 11 bases not matched to a gene. This CDR3 has 15 residues. DNA of the CDR3: TGTGCCAGCAGCCCCCAACCGACAGGGGTGGACGAGCAGTACTTC. Encoded protein: CASSPQPTGVDEQYF.

This sequence joins TRBV5-1 and TRBJ2-3, with 12 bases identical to TRBD2. This CDR3 spans 17 amino acids. With V trimmed by 3 bases and J by 1 base, 6 bases remained unmatched. The germline V gene has CDR1 SGHRS and CDR2 YFSETQ. The CDR3, as DNA: TGCGCCAGCAGCTCGCAACGGACTAGCGGGGGCACAGATACGCAGTATTTT. This sequence encodes CASSSQRTSGGTDTQYF.

This clone was found a few times. This sequence joins TRBV19 and TRBJ1-2; TRBD1 aligns across 9 bases. Per the germline V gene, CDR1 is LNHDA and CDR2 is SQIVND (reference sequence). Unmatched junction bases numbered 4, after V lost 3 bases and J lost 8 bases. The CDR3 extends over 13 amino acids. For the CDR3, the DNA is TGTGCCAGTAGTATGGGACAGGGAGACGGCTACACCTTC. The encoded protein is CASSMGQGDGYTF.

This clone has only a few counts. V and J are TRBV5-1 and TRBJ2-2, with D possibly matching TRBD2 (6 bases). Germline-derived CDR1 and CDR2 are SGHRS and YFSETQ. V was cut by 4 bases and J by 3 bases, with 16 bases left in between. The CDR3 runs 16 residues. Written as DNA, the CDR3 is TGCGCCAGCAGCAGACGGCTAGCGACTGACACCGGGGAGCTGTTTTTT. This translates into CASSRRLATDTGELFF. Full variable domain (missing parts from reference TRBV5-1 and TRBJ2-2): KAGVTQTPRYLIKTRGQQVTLSCSPISGHRSVSWYQQTPGQGLQFLFEYFSETQRNKGNFPGRFSGRQFSNSRSEMNVSTLELGDSALYLCASSRRLATDTGELFFGEGSRLTVL.

This clone was seen only a few times. This sequence joins TRBV7-9 and TRBJ2-1; 10 bases match TRBD1. The CDR3 covers 15 residues. The junction had 5 bases not matched to a gene; V was cut back by 2 bases and J by 7 bases. The germline gives CDR1 SEHNR, CDR2 FQNEAQ (reference sequence). This CDR3 reads CASSLRGQGWNEQFF. CDR3 coding DNA: TGTGCCAGCAGCTTAAGGGGACAGGGGTGGAATGAGCAGTTCTTC.

This clone has more than one count but fewer than ten. V usage is TRBV30 and J usage is TRBJ2-5; 8 bases line up with TRBD2. Germline trimming cut 8 bases from V and 1 base from J; bases unmatched to any gene: 3. Germline loops: CDR1 GTSNPN, CDR2 SVGIG (reference sequence). The CDR3 contains 12 residues. CDR3 DNA: TGTGCCGGTAGCGGGGTCCAAGAGACCCAGTACTTC. Its translation is CAGSGVQETQYF.

The gene calls are TRBV10-3 and TRBJ2-3; 8 nucleotides align to TRBD2. The germline V gene has CDR1 ENHRY and CDR2 SYGVKD. The CDR3 covers 17 residues. V gave up 3 bases and J gave up 4 bases; unmatched junction bases: 12. The CDR3 DNA reads TGTGCCATCAGTGAACTAGCGGTTCCCTCGGGTCCAGATACGCAGTATTTT. This codes for CAISELAVPSGPDTQYF.

A few counts support this clone. CDR3 nucleotide sequence: TGTGCCAGTAGCAGAATGAACACTGAAGCTTTCTTT. Its translation: CASSRMNTEAFF. The genes are TRBV19 and TRBJ1-1; D is uncertain. CDR1 is LNHDA, CDR2 SQIVND, per germline (reference sequence). The CDR3 has 12 amino acids. Trimming removed 6 bases from V and 0 bases from J, with 5 bases in between.

The sample holds a few counts of this clone. This chain links TRBV19 with TRBJ2-3; perhaps TRBD2 as D (5 bases). Germline CDR1 reads LNHDA; CDR2 reads SQIVND (reference sequence). Trimming pared 5 bases from V and 0 bases from J, leaving 9 bases between. There are 14 residues in the CDR3. CDR3 in amino acids: CASSFGVSTDTQYF. CDR3 coding DNA: TGTGCCAGTAGTTTCGGGGTTAGCACAGATACGCAGTATTTT. Full variable domain (rest looked up from reference TRBV19 and TRBJ2-3): DGGITQSPKYLFRKEGQNVTLSCEQNLNHDAMYWYRQDPGQGLRLIYYSQIVNDFQKGDIAEGYSVSREKKESFPLTVTSAQKNPTAFYLCASSFGVSTDTQYFGPGTRLTVL.

This clone was observed a few times. The gene calls are TRBV27 and TRBJ2-1, with D hard to call. This CDR3 has 13 residues. CDR1 is MNHEY and CDR2 is SMNVEV in the germline V gene (reference sequence). Trimming stripped 7 bases from V and 2 bases from J, with 9 bases between. The CDR3 DNA reads as TGTGCCAGCACGCCTACTACCTACAATGAGCAGTTCTTC. It specifies CASTPTTYNEQFF.

The chain carries TRBV12-5 and TRBJ2-1; D unresolved. V dropped 0 bases and J dropped 6 bases, with 6 bases sitting between them. Germline lookup yields CDR1 LGHNT and CDR2 FRNRAP. The length of the CDR3 is 13 residues. The CDR3 sequence is CASGLVRVNEQFF. CDR3 DNA sequence: TGTGCTAGTGGTTTGGTACGGGTCAATGAGCAGTTCTTC.

This clone was found a few times. This same CDR3 is encoded by further DNA sequences in the sample. Here the CDR3 reads CASSQEPSGSSYNEQFF. The CDR3 bases are TGTGCCAGCAGCCAAGAACCTAGCGGATCCTCCTACAATGAGCAGTTCTTC. The chain employs TRBV4-2 and TRBJ2-1, with 7 bases matching TRBD2. Per the germline V gene, CDR1 is LGHNA and CDR2 is YNFKEQ. This CDR3 is 17 amino acids long. Trimming at V came to 0 bases and at J to 0 bases, leaving 5 bases not matched to a gene.

This clone was detected only a few times. The chain joins TRBV9 to TRBJ2-7, with a weak D call TRBD1 (6 bases). The V gene lost 10 bases and the J gene lost 2 bases, with 16 bases spanning the gap. This CDR3 is built from 13 residues. Germline CDR1 is SGDLS and CDR2 is YYNGEE. In DNA, the CDR3 is TGTGCCCGCCAGGAGACAGGACCCTACGAGCAGTACTTC. Encoded protein: CARQETGPYEQYF. The whole variable domain, filled in from reference TRBV9 and TRBJ2-7, reads DSGVTQTPKHLITATGQRVTLRCSPRSGDLSVYWYQQSLDQGLQFLIQYYNGEERAKGNILERFSAQQFPDLHSELNLSSLELGDSALYFCARQETGPYEQYFGPGTRLTVT.

V gene TRBV7-6 combines with J gene TRBJ2-3; tentative D call: TRBD2 (7 bases). Trimming pared 1 base from V and 5 bases from J, leaving 13 bases between. Germline lookup yields CDR1 SGHVS and CDR2 FNYEAQ. The CDR3 is 15 residues long. The CDR3 is CASSLVGGPGDTQYF. CDR3 sequence (DNA): TGTGCCAGCAGCTTAGTCGGGGGGCCGGGAGATACGCAGTATTTT.

This clone was picked up a small number of times. This rearrangement joins TRBV5-1 to TRBJ2-3; 8 nucleotides align to TRBD2. The CDR3 consists of 16 residues. The germline V gene encodes CDR1 SGHRS and CDR2 YFSETQ. V lost 0 bases, J lost 4 bases, and 7 bases stayed unmatched. The CDR3 DNA sequence: TGCGCCAGCAGCTTGGGCTTGTCGCGGGAGGCAGATACGCAGTATTTT. Protein product: CASSLGLSREADTQYF.

In its sample, this clone was seen a few times. This chain links TRBV9 with TRBJ2-7; D gene unclear. Germline CDR1 reads SGDLS; CDR2 reads YYNGEE. The CDR3 covers 14 residues. The V and J ends lost 0 bases and 5 bases respectively, with 12 bases between them. The DNA of the CDR3 is TGTGCCAGCAGCGTAGATATTACATTCCACGAGCAGTACTTC. Its protein is CASSVDITFHEQYF.

The chain is built from TRBV6-6 and TRBJ2-7; 9 positions match TRBD1. Germline CDR1 and CDR2: MNHNY and SVGAGI (reference sequence). V lost 6 bases to trimming and J lost 5 bases; unmatched junction nucleotides: 8. The CDR3 runs 14 residues. The CDR3 is CASSSVTGGNEQYF. CDR3 bases: TGTGCCAGCAGCTCTGTGACAGGGGGGAACGAGCAGTACTTC.

This clone was found a few times. The chain has TRBV11-2 and TRBJ2-7; D call uncertain. CDR1 SGHAT and CDR2 FQNNGV come from the germline V gene. Trimming shortened V by 6 bases and J by 2 bases, and 8 bases separated the two germline ends. CDR3 size: 12 residues. The CDR3 bases are TGTGCCAGCAGAAACCAGGCCTACGAGCAGTACTTC. This codes for CASRNQAYEQYF.

V gene TRBV27 combines with J gene TRBJ2-7, with D unclear. CDR3 size: 14 residues. V gave up 8 bases and J gave up 1 base, with 15 bases separating them. From germline, CDR1 is MNHEY and CDR2 SMNVEV (reference sequence). The CDR3: CASGRTYRSYEQYF. DNA of the CDR3: TGTGCCAGCGGTCGTACATACCGATCCTACGAGCAGTACTTC.

This chain links TRBV5-6 with TRBJ2-3; D might be TRBD1 (5 bases). Germline V lookup: CDR1 SGHDT, CDR2 YYEEEE. Between the trimmed V and J ends, which lost 4 bases and 6 bases, there was a span of 12 bases. The CDR3 is made up of 13 amino acids. The CDR3 DNA sequence: TGTGCCAGCAGCCTACAGGAATTGGATACGCAGTATTTT. The encoded protein is CASSLQELDTQYF.

The chain couples TRBV5-1 to TRBJ2-2, with TRBD2 as a possible D gene (5 bases). CDR1 SGHRS and CDR2 YFSETQ come from the germline V gene. The CDR3 is 14 residues long. V gave up 7 bases and J gave up 5 bases, with 15 bases separating them. CDR3 in amino acids: CASEKGPGTGELFF. DNA for the CDR3: TGCGCCAGCGAGAAGGGTCCGGGGACCGGGGAGCTGTTTTTT.

The sample holds many counts of this clone. The gene calls are TRBV29-1 and TRBJ2-1; 8 bases are shared with TRBD1. Germline CDR1 reads SQVTM; CDR2 reads ANQGSEA. The CDR3 is 13 residues long. Losses at the gene ends were 7 bases for V and 2 bases for J; bases not matched to a gene: 4. In DNA form, the CDR3 reads TGCAGCGGGTCACAGGGGGCCTACAATGAGCAGTTCTTC. This codes for CSGSQGAYNEQFF.